This T cell receptor beta chain was found in a study of blood T cell repertoires in COVID-19. Study-wide context: Acute and convalescent COVID-19 samples came from the United States, Italy and Spain. Sources were T cells, B-cell-depleted T cells, or PBMCs; the material itself was cDNA or gDNA.

The data were produced by immunoSEQ multiplex PCR, yet TCRdb's version contains in-frame clones alone and is incomplete. The table has 250,000 or so clones, 75% to 95% seen once; the top ten hold approximately 3%. Trimming pared 6 bases from V and 8 bases from J, leaving 10 bases between. The germline CDR1 and CDR2 sequences are SQVTM and ANQGSEA. The CDR3 is 11 amino acids. Each participant's cohort was designated according to participant-reported clinical history. Participants in the exposed group had met a COVID-19 case in the 2 weeks before joining the study. Material for sequencing was PBMCs or T cells enriched from blood (not recorded which). The receptor comes from a man in his forties who had been exposed to COVID-19. The chain joins TRBV29-1 to TRBJ1-4; D uncertain. The CDR3 DNA reads as TGCAGCGTCCTGAGCGAGGAAAAACTGTTTTTT. Protein sequence: CSVLSEEKLFF. Using reference TRBV29-1 and TRBJ1-4 for the parts outside the CDR3, the full variable domain is SAVISQKPSRDICQRGTSLTIQCQVDSQVTMMFWYRQQPGQSLTLIATANQGSEATYESGFVIDKFPISRPNLTFSTLTVSNMSPEDSSIYLCSVLSEEKLFFGSGTQLSVL.